These T cell receptor beta chains were read from a single sample in a study of OX40 agonist ivuxolimab in advanced cancers. The method was immunoSEQ multiplex PCR; TCRdb's version includes in-frame clones alone and lacks a portion of them. Among some 55,000 clones listed, 70% to 80% were seen once. The specimen comprised CD4+ or CD8+ T cells sorted from blood, sampled in a trial of the OX40 agonist ivuxolimab. The receptors derive from an adult with an advanced solid tumor such as melanoma, head and neck, liver or kidney cancer. CDR3s include the opening cysteine and the closing phenylalanine or tryptophan. A D gene is named only where the DNA matches it firmly. Not all rows give a size; the values are once, few, many and, for expanded clones, a class.

14 TRBD1 many TRBJ1-4 TRBV7-9 CASRPRQGNEKLFF TGTGCCAGCCGACCTAGACAGGGCAATGAAAAACTGTTTTTT
16 TRBD1 NA TRBJ2-5 TRBV5-4 CASSLGRDRSKETQYF TGTGCCAGCAGTTTGGGTCGGGACAGGTCAAAAGAGACCCAGTACTTC
13 TRBD1 NA TRBJ2-7 TRBV29-1 CSVLGQGIYEQYF TGCAGCGTTTTGGGACAGGGAATCTACGAGCAGTACTTC
13 NA NA TRBJ2-7 TRBV30 CAWSRGRVYEQYF TGTGCCTGGAGTAGGGGCAGGGTATACGAGCAGTACTTC
16 TRBD1 NA TRBJ2-5 TRBV6-1 CASSDFGQALQETQYF TGTGCCAGCAGTGATTTCGGACAGGCCCTCCAAGAGACCCAGTACTTC
15 NA NA TRBJ1-4 TRBV19 CASSIEGRPNEKLFF TGTGCCAGTAGTATAGAGGGCAGACCGAATGAAAAACTGTTTTTT
18 TRBD2 NA TRBJ2-4 TRBV4-2 CASSPSGLAGKAKNIQYF TGTGCCAGCAGCCCCAGTGGGCTAGCGGGAAAGGCCAAAAACATTCAGTACTTC
12 TRBD1 NA TRBJ2-1 TRBV5-4 CGYRGLPNEQFF TGTGGATACAGGGGGCTTCCCAATGAGCAGTTCTTC
14 NA NA TRBJ1-2 TRBV28 CASSSSRTLYGYTF TGTGCCAGCAGTTCCTCCAGGACCCTCTATGGCTACACCTTC
17 TRBD1 NA TRBJ1-2 TRBV9 CASSGGQGVPLNYGYTF TGTGCCAGCAGCGGCGGACAGGGGGTCCCCTTAAACTATGGCTACACCTTC
15 TRBD1 NA TRBJ2-2 TRBV18 CASSPRQGAVGELFF TGTGCCAGCTCACCAAGACAGGGGGCAGTCGGGGAGCTGTTTTTT
11 NA NA TRBJ2-5 TRBV12-5 CASRHQETQYF TGTGCTTCCAGGCACCAAGAGACCCAGTACTTC
14 TRBD1 few TRBJ2-5 TRBV11-2 CASSADRGQETQYF TGTGCCAGCAGCGCGGACAGGGGGCAAGAGACCCAGTACTTC
13 NA NA TRBJ1-2 TRBV6-6 CASSYALDGSYTF TGTGCCAGCAGTTACGCGCTAGATGGGAGCTACACCTTC
15 TRBD1 once TRBJ2-1 TRBV19 CASSTGQGNNNEQFF TGTGCCAGTAGTACGGGACAGGGGAACAACAATGAGCAGTTCTTC
19 TRBD2 NA TRBJ2-3 TRBV5-1 CASSLWTSGGFTRTDTQYF TGCGCCAGCAGCCTTTGGACTAGCGGGGGGTTTACGCGCACAGATACGCAGTATTTT
16 NA once TRBJ1-4 TRBV28 CASSGFWAATNEKLFF TGTGCCAGCAGTGGCTTTTGGGCAGCAACTAATGAAAAACTGTTTTTT
12 NA few TRBJ1-1 TRBV7-8 CASSLVVQKAFF TGTGCCAGCAGCTTAGTAGTCCAGAAGGCTTTCTTT
14 NA NA TRBJ2-5 TRBV7-7 CASSLGPTRETQYF TGTGCCAGCAGCTTAGGACCAACCCGGGAGACCCAGTACTTC
15 TRBD1 NA TRBJ2-3 TRBV5-1 CASSWGQGSTDTQYF TGCGCCAGCAGCTGGGGACAGGGCAGCACAGATACGCAGTATTTT
15 NA NA TRBJ2-3 TRBV5-6 CASSFLGRDTDTQYF TGTGCCAGCAGCTTTTTGGGGCGGGACACAGATACGCAGTATTTT
16 TRBD1 NA TRBJ2-1 TRBV6-5 CASSFSGTGSYNEQFF TGTGCCAGCAGTTTTTCGGGGACAGGCTCCTACAATGAGCAGTTCTTC
13 NA once TRBJ2-3 TRBV5-4 CASSLARADTQYF TGTGCCAGCAGCTTGGCCCGGGCAGATACGCAGTATTTT
14 TRBD1 NA TRBJ1-1 TRBV19 CASRDRSLNTEAFF TGTGCCAGTAGGGACAGGTCCTTGAACACTGAAGCTTTCTTT
16 NA NA TRBJ2-5 TRBV5-8 CASSLGWGALQETQYF TGTGCCAGCAGCTTGGGGTGGGGGGCACTACAAGAGACCCAGTACTTC
16 TRBD2 NA TRBJ2-3 TRBV28 CASSSTSGRWTDTQYF TGTGCCAGCAGTTCAACTAGCGGGAGGTGGACAGATACGCAGTATTTT
14 NA once TRBJ1-2 TRBV6-5 CASRKQGNDYGYTF TGTGCCAGCAGGAAACAGGGTAACGACTATGGCTACACCTTC
14 NA NA TRBJ1-1 TRBV5-1 CASSLTPGPTEAFF TGCGCCAGCAGCTTGACCCCAGGCCCCACTGAAGCTTTCTTT
12 NA few TRBJ1-2 TRBV15 CATRDSNYGYTF TGTGCCACCAGAGACAGTAACTATGGCTACACCTTC
14 NA once TRBJ2-1 TRBV7-8 CASSEGPTYNEQFF TGTGCCAGCAGCGAGGGACCGACCTACAATGAGCAGTTCTTC
14 NA NA TRBJ2-7 TRBV11-2 CASSLGFAGAAQYF TGTGCCAGCAGCTTGGGATTTGCGGGGGCCGCGCAGTACTTC
12 NA NA TRBJ2-7 TRBV5-1 CASSAGAYEQYF TGCGCCAGCAGCGCCGGAGCCTACGAGCAGTACTTC
17 NA NA TRBJ2-7 TRBV6-1 CASSEAQQGVGKYEQYF TGTGCCAGCAGTGAAGCGCAACAAGGAGTGGGGAAATACGAGCAGTACTTC
13 TRBD1 NA TRBJ1-1 TRBV6-4 CASRVDRGGEAFF TGTGCCAGCAGAGTCGACAGGGGTGGTGAAGCTTTCTTT
15 TRBD2 NA TRBJ2-5 TRBV7-3 CASSAGGEVQETQYF TGTGCCAGCAGCGCGGGAGGGGAGGTCCAAGAGACCCAGTACTTC
15 TRBD1 NA TRBJ2-7 TRBV7-2 CASSLWGQVNHEQYF TGTGCCAGCAGCTTATGGGGACAGGTGAACCACGAGCAGTACTTC
13 NA NA TRBJ1-2 TRBV28 CASTLRDKGGYTF TGTGCCAGCACCCTCCGGGATAAGGGGGGCTACACCTTC
13 NA NA TRBJ1-1 TRBV2 CASKRGANTEAFF TGTGCCAGCAAGAGGGGGGCGAACACTGAAGCTTTCTTT
14 NA NA TRBJ2-5 TRBV7-9 CASSLAGGQETQYF TGTGCCAGCAGCTTAGCCGGGGGTCAAGAGACCCAGTACTTC
13 NA medium-sized TRBJ2-7 TRBV29-1 CSVDSSSTYEQYF TGCAGCGTGGACAGCTCATCAACCTACGAGCAGTACTTC
14 NA NA TRBJ1-2 TRBV2 CASSRTGSNYGYTF TGTGCCAGCAGTCGGACGGGATCGAACTATGGCTACACCTTC
12 NA NA TRBJ1-5 TRBV2 CASSDNNQPQHF TGTGCCAGCAGCGACAACAATCAGCCCCAGCATTTT
13 TRBD2 NA TRBJ2-3 TRBV29-1 CSVPWGGTDTQYF TGCAGCGTACCTTGGGGGGGAACAGATACGCAGTATTTT
13 TRBD2 NA TRBJ2-1 TRBV19 CASRGLAYNEQFF TGTGCCAGTAGGGGACTAGCGTACAATGAGCAGTTCTTC
13 TRBD2 NA TRBJ2-2 TRBV6-5 CASGTSNTGELFF TGTGCCAGCGGGACTAGCAATACCGGGGAGCTGTTTTTT
14 NA NA TRBJ2-1 TRBV27 CASSFSRVGNEQFF TGTGCCAGCAGCTTCTCGAGGGTAGGCAATGAGCAGTTCTTC
12 NA NA TRBJ2-7 TRBV10-3 CAISAQGYEQYF TGTGCCATCAGTGCCCAGGGGTATGAGCAGTACTTC
15 TRBD1 NA TRBJ1-2 TRBV5-1 CASSLGTGESYGYTF TGCGCCAGCAGCTTGGGGACAGGCGAGTCTTATGGCTACACCTTC
16 TRBD2 once TRBJ2-1 TRBV4-3 CASSPVGSSGVWEQFF TGCGCCAGCAGCCCGGTGGGTTCTAGCGGGGTGTGGGAGCAGTTCTTC
17 NA once TRBJ2-6 TRBV13 CASSRGGRGAGANVLTF TGTGCCAGCAGCAGAGGGGGGCGAGGGGCCGGGGCCAACGTCCTGACTTTC
15 TRBD1 once TRBJ1-5 TRBV7-2 CASSLQGAGNQPQHF TGTGCCAGCAGCCTGCAGGGGGCTGGCAATCAGCCCCAGCATTTT
15 TRBD1 NA TRBJ1-4 TRBV5-1 CASSPRGRRDEKLFF TGCGCCAGCAGCCCCAGGGGGCGCCGGGATGAAAAACTGTTTTTT
15 NA once TRBJ1-1 TRBV7-2 CASSLDLGGNTEAFF TGTGCCAGCAGCTTAGATCTGGGGGGGAACACTGAAGCTTTCTTT
18 TRBD1 NA TRBJ1-2 TRBV9 CASSVAAGWTGLNYGYTF TGTGCCAGCAGCGTAGCGGCCGGCTGGACAGGGCTTAACTATGGCTACACCTTC